The 30 T cell receptor beta chains reported below all come from one sample, sequenced in a study of blood T cell repertoires in COVID-19 (dated by TCRdb to about 2020). To prepare the library, the immunoSEQ multiplex PCR assay was applied. TCRdb's version of the immuneACCESS table is confined to in-frame rearrangements and falls short of the full clone set. An unresolved V gene accounts for under half of the shortfall where checked; the remainder is of unknown origin. The sample table contains roughly 100,000 clones; only one count was recorded for roughly 76% of them. Of the sample, around a tenth is held by the ten largest clones. Sequencing used peripheral blood. These receptors all come from an older woman with acute or convalescent COVID-19.

The rearrangement joins TRBV28 to TRBJ2-1, with TRBD2 as a possible D gene (5 bases). V lost 5 bases to trimming and J lost 4 bases, with 15 bases between them. There are 15 residues in the CDR3. Germline values: CDR1 MDHEN, CDR2 SYDVKM. Here the CDR3 reads CASSPQRRLYNEQFF. The CDR3 DNA is TGTGCCAGCAGTCCCCAGCGGAGACTATACAATGAGCAGTTCTTC.

As regards this clone: Other DNA sequences of this sample code for an identical CDR3. The chain is built from TRBV30 and TRBJ1-2; 7 bases map to TRBD1. Germline CDR1 is GTSNPN and CDR2 is SVGIG (reference sequence). J was trimmed by 5 bases and V by 2 bases; bases with no gene match: 5. The CDR3 totals 13 residues. In DNA form, the CDR3 reads TGTGCCTGGAGTCGGGACAGACCTTATGGCTACACCTTC. This sequence encodes CAWSRDRPYGYTF. Using reference TRBV30 and TRBJ1-2 for the parts outside the CDR3, the full variable domain is SQTIHQWPATLVQPVGSPLSLECTVEGTSNPNLYWYRQAAGRGLQLLFYSVGIGQISSEVPQNLSASRPQDRQFILSSKKLLLSDSGFYLCAWSRDRPYGYTFGSGTRLTVV.

V usage is TRBV9 and J usage is TRBJ2-1, with D perhaps matching TRBD2 (6 bases). CDR3 length: 14 residues. Trimming pared 0 bases from V and 5 bases from J, leaving 9 bases between. Germline CDR1 is SGDLS and CDR2 is YYNGEE. CDR3: CASSVDWGDNEQFF. CDR3 DNA sequence: TGTGCCAGCAGCGTAGATTGGGGGGACAATGAGCAGTTCTTC.

V is TRBV5-1 and J is TRBJ2-1, with 7 bases matching TRBD2. This CDR3 has 16 amino acids. The germline V gene has CDR1 SGHRS and CDR2 YFSETQ. Trimming removed 0 bases from V and 0 bases from J; junction bases left unmatched: 3. CDR3 in amino acids: CASSLDGGSSYNEQFF. CDR3 nucleotide sequence: TGCGCCAGCAGCTTGGACGGGGGGAGCTCCTACAATGAGCAGTTCTTC.

The chain links TRBV5-1 to TRBJ1-3; D gene uncertain. The germline V gene encodes CDR1 SGHRS and CDR2 YFSETQ. The CDR3 spans 14 residues. The V end lost 0 bases, the J end lost 1 base, and 5 bases lay between the germline ends. This chain's CDR3 is CASSLGQSGNTIYF. The CDR3 nucleotides read TGCGCCAGCAGCTTGGGTCAGTCTGGAAACACCATATATTTT.

This clone was observed a handful of times. The CDR3: CASSYSRVGRHTDTQYF. The DNA for the CDR3 is TGTGCCAGCAGTTACTCGAGGGTCGGCAGACACACAGATACGCAGTATTTT. The rearrangement uses TRBV6-2 or TRBV6-3 and TRBJ2-3, with D possibly matching TRBD2 (5 bases). The CDR3 covers 17 residues. The germline V and J ends were trimmed by 0 bases and 2 bases, with 15 bases remaining between them. The germline CDR1 and CDR2 sequences are MNHEY and SVGEGT.

Comment on this clone: This sample also contains other DNA sequences that code for the same CDR3. This chain joins TRBV24-1 and TRBJ2-1; TRBD2 agrees at 10 bases. There are 16 residues in the CDR3. V dropped 4 bases and J dropped 0; count of bases not matched to a gene: 2. Germline assignment: CDR1 KGHDR and CDR2 SFDVKD. CDR3 bases: TGTGCCACCAGTGACCCTAGCGGGAGCTCCTACAATGAGCAGTTCTTC. Amino acid sequence: CATSDPSGSSYNEQFF.

The chain combines TRBV6-2 or TRBV6-3 with TRBJ2-3, with 10 bases lining up with TRBD1. V trimming: 5 bases; J trimming: 6 bases; junction bases outside the gene matches: 8. The length of the CDR3 is 15 residues. CDR1 MNHEY and CDR2 SVGEGT come from the germline V gene. CDR3 sequence: CASSPSGTGDDTQYF. In DNA, the CDR3 is TGTGCCAGCAGTCCCTCCGGGACAGGGGACGATACGCAGTATTTT.

The rearrangement links TRBV30 to TRBJ2-1; 12 positions match TRBD1. This CDR3 has 14 amino acids. Germline V gene sequence: CDR1 GTSNPN, CDR2 SVGIG (reference sequence). V was pared by 5 bases and J by 5 bases, with 4 bases of the junction left unmatched. DNA of the CDR3: TGTGCCTGGTTTGGGACAGGGGGCAACAATGAGCAGTTCTTC. Protein sequence: CAWFGTGGNNEQFF.

The rearrangement uses TRBV3-1 (or the pseudogene TRBV3-2) and TRBJ1-4; D gene unclear. V lost 6 bases, J lost 8 bases, and 7 bases lay in between. The CDR3 is 11 amino acids. The germline gives CDR1 LGHDT, CDR2 YNNKEL (reference sequence). The CDR3 coding sequence is TGTGCCAGCAGGCGCGGGGAAAAACTGTTTTTT. Amino acid sequence: CASRRGEKLFF.

V gene TRBV4-1 combines with J gene TRBJ2-1, with 7 positions matching TRBD1. V dropped 2 bases and J dropped 7; count of bases not matched to a gene: 5. The germline CDR1 and CDR2 sequences are MGHRA and YSYEKL. CDR3 size: 14 residues. The DNA of the CDR3 is TGCGCCAGCAGCCAAAAGGACAGGAGGAATGAGCAGTTCTTC. Translation: CASSQKDRRNEQFF.

This chain joins TRBV2 and TRBJ1-5, with 7 bases lining up with TRBD1. V dropped 6 bases and J dropped 0; count of bases not matched to a gene: 2. This CDR3 contains 14 residues. Germline V gene sequence: CDR1 SNHLY, CDR2 FYNNEI. CDR3 protein: CASRDRVSNQPQHF. CDR3 nucleotides: TGTGCCAGCAGAGACAGGGTTAGCAATCAGCCCCAGCATTTT.

The rearrangement joins TRBV28 to TRBJ1-5, with D perhaps matching TRBD1 (5 bases). The germline CDR1 and CDR2 sequences are MDHEN and SYDVKM. The germline V and J ends were trimmed by 6 bases and 2 bases, with 14 bases remaining between them. The CDR3 length is 15 residues. CDR3 in amino acids: CASSPRGRGNQPQHF. The CDR3, as DNA: TGTGCCAGCAGCCCGCGGGGGAGGGGCAATCAGCCCCAGCATTTT.

The chain combines TRBV5-4 with TRBJ2-3, with 7 bases aligning to TRBD2. V was pared by 0 bases and J by 4 bases, with 2 bases of the junction left unmatched. CDR1 is SGHNT, CDR2 YYREEE, per germline (reference sequence). The CDR3 has 14 residues. This chain's CDR3 is CASSLGGGADTQYF. CDR3 nucleotide sequence: TGTGCCAGCAGCTTGGGCGGGGGAGCAGATACGCAGTATTTT.

The gene calls are TRBV28 and TRBJ2-4, with D tentatively TRBD2 (6 bases). The CDR3 consists of 15 residues. Germline V gene data show CDR1 as MDHEN and CDR2 as SYDVKM. V lost 6 bases, J lost 8 bases, and 20 bases lay in between. The DNA of the CDR3 is TGTGCCAGCAGCCCTGCGGGACCCCTTCGCGACATTCAGTACTTC. It encodes CASSPAGPLRDIQYF.

V is TRBV6-5 and J is TRBJ2-7, with 9 bases that match TRBD1. Germline V lookup: CDR1 MNHEY, CDR2 SVGAGI. V lost 7 bases to trimming and J lost 2 bases; unmatched junction nucleotides: 3. This CDR3 contains 13 residues. CDR3 residues: CASTGDRAYEQYF. The DNA for the CDR3 is TGTGCCAGCACCGGGGACAGGGCCTACGAGCAGTACTTC.

The chain's CDR3 is CASSFAKPSPLHF. The DNA for the CDR3 is TGTGCCAGCAGTTTCGCAAAGCCATCACCCCTCCACTTT. The chain carries TRBV6-2 or TRBV6-3 and TRBJ1-6; D is undetermined. The germline gives CDR1 MNHEY, CDR2 SVGEGT. The V end was cut by 4 bases, the J end by 10 bases, with 11 bases between. This CDR3 has 13 residues.

The chain recombines TRBV6-2 or TRBV6-3 with TRBJ2-3, with 7 bases lining up with TRBD2. The germline gives CDR1 MNHEY, CDR2 SVGEGT. This CDR3 contains 14 residues. V lost 4 bases and J lost 1; bases outside the gene matches: 2. The CDR3 nucleotides are TGTGCCAGCAGTTTGGGAGGGGGCACAGATACGCAGTATTTT. Amino acids: CASSLGGGTDTQYF.

This chain links TRBV19 with TRBJ1-2, with D unclear. The CDR3 has 13 amino acids. Germline-derived CDR1 and CDR2 are LNHDA and SQIVND (reference sequence). V dropped 4 bases and J dropped 4 bases, with 10 bases sitting between them. The CDR3 DNA is TGTGCCAGTAGTAAGCGGGATATCTATGGCTACACCTTC. Protein sequence: CASSKRDIYGYTF. Full variable domain (outside the CDR3, taken from reference TRBV19 and TRBJ1-2): DGGITQSPKYLFRKEGQNVTLSCEQNLNHDAMYWYRQDPGQGLRLIYYSQIVNDFQKGDIAEGYSVSREKKESFPLTVTSAQKNPTAFYLCASSKRDIYGYTFGSGTRLTVV.

The chain is built from TRBV5-1 and TRBJ2-2, with D possibly being TRBD1 (6 bases). V was cut by 5 bases and J by 4 bases, with 15 bases left in between. CDR1 is SGHRS, CDR2 YFSETQ, per germline. The CDR3 covers 15 residues. For the CDR3, the DNA is TGCGCCAGCAGTAGAGAGGGGGTTGGCACCGGGGAGCTGTTTTTT. Amino acid sequence: CASSREGVGTGELFF.

The chain uses TRBV5-5 and TRBJ2-1, with 10 nucleotides matching TRBD2. The CDR3 totals 14 residues. Germline values: CDR1 SGHKS, CDR2 YYEKEE (reference sequence). Unmatched junction bases numbered 12, after V lost 7 bases and J lost 11 bases. The DNA of the CDR3 is TGTGCCAGCGTAAACGGACTAGCGGTTTATAAGCAGTTCTTC. Translated: CASVNGLAVYKQFF.

V is TRBV12-3 or TRBV12-4 and J is TRBJ2-7; 9 nucleotides line up with TRBD1. CDR3 size: 13 residues. The V and J ends lost 6 bases and 4 bases, in that order; junction bases with no gene match: 4. CDR3 coding DNA: TGTGCCAGCAGCCTGACAGGGGGGTACGAGCAGTACTTC. Residues: CASSLTGGYEQYF.

The J gene is TRBJ1-1, the V gene TRBV28; D is undetermined. The CDR3 contains 11 residues. Per the germline V gene, CDR1 is MDHEN and CDR2 is SYDVKM. V lost 7 bases and J lost 2, with 5 bases in between. CDR3 residues: CASTVNTEAFF. In DNA, the CDR3 is TGTGCCAGCACCGTAAACACTGAAGCTTTCTTT. The full variable domain, rest sourced from reference TRBV28 and TRBJ1-1, is DVKVTQSSRYLVKRTGEKVFLECVQDMDHENMFWYRQDPGLGLRLIYFSYDVKMKEKGDIPEGYSVSREKKERFSLILESASTNQTSMYLCASTVNTEAFFGQGTRLTVV.

The rearrangement joins TRBV15 to TRBJ2-5, with TRBD2 matching 10 bases. The CDR3 spans 15 residues. Trimming took 3 bases from V and 5 from J; bases not matched to a gene: 6. Germline CDR1 is LNHNV and CDR2 is YYDKDF (reference sequence). Here the CDR3 DNA reads TGTGCCACCAGCAGGCTAGCGGGAGCGGGGGAGACCCAGTACTTC. Protein: CATSRLAGAGETQYF. Full variable domain (remainder filled in from reference TRBV15 and TRBJ2-5): DAMVIQNPRYQVTQFGKPVTLSCSQTLNHNVMYWYQQKSSQAPKLLFHYYDKDFNNEADTPDNFQSRRPNTSFCFLDIRSPGLGDTAMYLCATSRLAGAGETQYFGPGTRLLVL.

CDR3 residues: CASSNPRASESTDTQYF. CDR3 sequence (DNA): TGTGCCAGCAGCAACCCGAGAGCGTCGGAGAGCACAGATACGCAGTATTTT. This chain connects TRBV21-1 to TRBJ2-3; the table assigns TRBD2, which was not confirmed against the DNA. TRBV21-1 is a recognized pseudogene. CDR3 length equals 17 residues.

This chain uses TRBV3-1 (or the pseudogene TRBV3-2) with TRBJ2-4; D not certain. V shed 3 bases and J shed 0 bases, with 12 bases lying between them. Germline V gene lookup returns CDR1 LGHDT and CDR2 YNNKEL (reference sequence). The CDR3 is 16 amino acids. DNA of the CDR3: TGTGCCAGCAGCCAGGTAGCTACTCTAGCCAAAAACATTCAGTACTTC. Amino acid sequence: CASSQVATLAKNIQYF.

The J gene is TRBJ2-7, the V gene TRBV19, with D maybe TRBD2 (5 bases). V was pared by 0 bases and J by 7 bases, with 16 bases between. CDR1 is LNHDA and CDR2 is SQIVND in the germline V gene (reference sequence). The CDR3 totals 15 residues. The CDR3 protein is CASSIEAGAGGEQYF. As DNA, the CDR3 is TGTGCCAGTAGTATAGAGGCGGGTGCTGGTGGGGAGCAGTACTTC.

The chain recombines TRBV5-1 with TRBJ2-7, with 8 nucleotides matching TRBD2. Germline lookup yields CDR1 SGHRS and CDR2 YFSETQ. The CDR3 length is 16 residues. With 6 bases clipped from V and 3 bases from J, the junction kept 14 bases outside the gene matches. The CDR3 sequence: CASTAGRGTSLYEQYF. CDR3 nucleotides: TGCGCCAGCACCGCCGGTAGGGGGACTAGTCTCTACGAGCAGTACTTC.

The sample holds a few counts of this clone. The chain uses TRBV19 and TRBJ1-2; 9 bases are a match to TRBD1. The germline V gene has CDR1 LNHDA and CDR2 SQIVND (reference sequence). This CDR3 comprises 14 residues. V lost 6 bases, J lost 4 bases, and 6 bases stayed unmatched. CDR3 in amino acids: CASRITGGAYGYTF. In nucleotides, the CDR3 is TGTGCCAGTAGGATAACAGGGGGCGCCTATGGCTACACCTTC.

In its sample, this clone was seen a few times. This chain links TRBV7-9 with TRBJ2-2; TRBD2 aligns across 10 bases. The CDR3 sequence is 16 residues long. Germline V CDR1 and CDR2: SEHNR, FQNEAQ (reference sequence). V shed 5 bases, J shed 2 bases, and the junction held 5 bases outside the gene matches. The CDR3, as DNA: TGTGCCAGCAGCCTAGGACTAGCGGTAAACACCGGGGAGCTGTTTTTT. Protein sequence: CASSLGLAVNTGELFF. Complete variable domain (other parts from reference TRBV7-9 and TRBJ2-2): DTGVSQNPRHKITKRGQNVTFRCDPISEHNRLYWYRQTLGQGPEFLTYFQNEAQLEKSRLLSDRFSAERPKGSFSTLEIQRTEQGDSAMYLCASSLGLAVNTGELFFGEGSRLTVL.